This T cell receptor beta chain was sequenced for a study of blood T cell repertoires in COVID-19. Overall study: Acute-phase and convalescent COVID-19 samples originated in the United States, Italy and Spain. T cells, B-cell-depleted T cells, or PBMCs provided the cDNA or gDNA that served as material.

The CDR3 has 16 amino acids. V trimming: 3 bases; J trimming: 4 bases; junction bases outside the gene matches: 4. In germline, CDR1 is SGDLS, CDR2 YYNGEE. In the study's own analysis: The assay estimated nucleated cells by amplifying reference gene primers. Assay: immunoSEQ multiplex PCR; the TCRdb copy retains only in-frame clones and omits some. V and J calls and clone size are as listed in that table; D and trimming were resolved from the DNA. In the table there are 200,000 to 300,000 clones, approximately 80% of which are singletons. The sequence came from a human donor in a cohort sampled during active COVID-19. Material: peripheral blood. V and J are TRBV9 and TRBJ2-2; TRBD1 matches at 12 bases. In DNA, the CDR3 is TGTGCCAGCAGCGAGGGACAGGGGGCCGGCACCGGGGAGCTGTTTTTT. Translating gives CASSEGQGAGTGELFF.